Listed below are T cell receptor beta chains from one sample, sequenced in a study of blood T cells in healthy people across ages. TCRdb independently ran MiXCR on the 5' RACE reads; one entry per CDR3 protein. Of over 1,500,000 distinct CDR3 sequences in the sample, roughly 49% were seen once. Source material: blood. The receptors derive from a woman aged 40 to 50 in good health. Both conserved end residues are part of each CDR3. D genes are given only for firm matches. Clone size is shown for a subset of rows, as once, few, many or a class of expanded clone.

CDR3nt: TGTGCCAGCAGCTTAATGACCGGCTACGAGCAGTACTTC
CDR3aa: CASSLMTGYEQYF
abundance: -
d_gene: -
j_gene: TRBJ2-7
v_gene: TRBV7-9

CDR3nt: TGCAGCGTTCGACAGGGGGGGGTTAACTATGGCTACACCTTC
CDR3aa: CSVRQGGVNYGYTF
abundance: -
d_gene: TRBD1
j_gene: TRBJ1-2
v_gene: TRBV29-1

CDR3nt: TGTGCCAGCCTTACCCCAGGGGCCGGGGCCGGGGAGCTGTTTTTT
CDR3aa: CASLTPGAGAGELFF
abundance: once
d_gene: -
j_gene: TRBJ2-2
v_gene: TRBV21-1

CDR3nt: TGTGCCAGCAGTTACTCCGGACTCCTGGGAGAGACCCAGTACTTC
CDR3aa: CASSYSGLLGETQYF
abundance: -
d_gene: -
j_gene: TRBJ2-5
v_gene: TRBV6-2/TRBV6-3

CDR3nt: TGCAGTGCTAGAAGGTCGGAGGCCTCCTATAATTCACCCCTCCACTTT
CDR3aa: CSARRSEASYNSPLHF
abundance: -
d_gene: -
j_gene: TRBJ1-6
v_gene: TRBV20-1

CDR3nt: TGTGCCAGCAGTGACTACAGGGGCGGGCTTGCAGAGACCCAGTACTTC
CDR3aa: CASSDYRGGLAETQYF
abundance: -
d_gene: TRBD1
j_gene: TRBJ2-5
v_gene: TRBV6-5

CDR3nt: TGTGCCAGCAGCTCAAGCGGGACAACCTATGGCTACACCTTC
CDR3aa: CASSSSGTTYGYTF
abundance: -
d_gene: -
j_gene: TRBJ1-2
v_gene: TRBV2

CDR3nt: TGTGCCAGCAGCAATAGCGTCCAAGAGACCCAGTACTTC
CDR3aa: CASSNSVQETQYF
abundance: -
d_gene: -
j_gene: TRBJ2-5
v_gene: TRBV7-3

CDR3nt: TGTGCCAGCAGCTTAGTACGGGCCACTTGGGATCACGAGCAGTACTTC
CDR3aa: CASSLVRATWDHEQYF
abundance: few
d_gene: -
j_gene: TRBJ2-7
v_gene: TRBV7-9

CDR3nt: TGCAGTGCCGACGCTTGGAGCGGGGGACCTAGCGAGCAGTACTTC
CDR3aa: CSADAWSGGPSEQYF
abundance: -
d_gene: TRBD2
j_gene: TRBJ2-7
v_gene: TRBV20-1

CDR3nt: TGTGCCAGCTCGGACATTCCAGATACGCAGTATTTT
CDR3aa: CASSDIPDTQYF
abundance: -
d_gene: -
j_gene: TRBJ2-3
v_gene: TRBV18

CDR3nt: TGTGCCAGCACGGATACCTATGGCTACACCTTC
CDR3aa: CASTDTYGYTF
abundance: -
d_gene: -
j_gene: TRBJ1-2
v_gene: TRBV6-2/TRBV6-3

CDR3nt: TGTGCCAGCAGCCAACGACAGGAACTAGTGAATCAGCCCCAGCATTTT
CDR3aa: CASSQRQELVNQPQHF
abundance: -
d_gene: -
j_gene: TRBJ1-5
v_gene: TRBV6-1

CDR3nt: TGTGCCACCAGCTCCGCCCAGACAGGCTATGGCTACACCTTC
CDR3aa: CATSSAQTGYGYTF
abundance: -
d_gene: -
j_gene: TRBJ1-2
v_gene: TRBV15

CDR3nt: TGTGCCAGCAGCTCGACTAGCTACGCAGATACGCAGTATTTT
CDR3aa: CASSSTSYADTQYF
abundance: -
d_gene: TRBD2
j_gene: TRBJ2-3
v_gene: TRBV7-2

CDR3nt: TGTGCCAGCAGCCAAAAGGGGGGTGACTATGGCTACACCTTC
CDR3aa: CASSQKGGDYGYTF
abundance: -
d_gene: -
j_gene: TRBJ1-2
v_gene: TRBV7-8

CDR3nt: TGTGCCACCAGTGATATAGACAGGGGGGGGGAGACCCAGTACTTC
CDR3aa: CATSDIDRGGETQYF
abundance: -
d_gene: TRBD1
j_gene: TRBJ2-5
v_gene: TRBV24-1

CDR3nt: TGCGCCAGCAGCCCCGGCTTCTTGGGGGGAGTACGAACAGATACGCAGTATTTT
CDR3aa: CASSPGFLGGVRTDTQYF
abundance: few
d_gene: -
j_gene: TRBJ2-3
v_gene: TRBV5-1

CDR3nt: TGTGCCACATACACCGGGACAGGCAATTCACCCCCCCACTTT
CDR3aa: CATYTGTGNSPPHF
abundance: -
d_gene: TRBD1
j_gene: TRBJ1-6
v_gene: TRBV15

CDR3nt: TGCAGCGTTGAAGTCCTAACAGATACGCAGTATTTT
CDR3aa: CSVEVLTDTQYF
abundance: -
d_gene: -
j_gene: TRBJ2-3
v_gene: TRBV29-1

CDR3nt: TGTGCCAGCAACGTAGATCCGGGACAGGGACCTCTTGGGCAGTTCTTC
CDR3aa: CASNVDPGQGPLGQFF
abundance: -
d_gene: TRBD1
j_gene: TRBJ2-1
v_gene: TRBV7-9

CDR3nt: TGTGCCAGCAGTGTAGGGGACTACTACAATGAGCAGTTCTTC
CDR3aa: CASSVGDYYNEQFF
abundance: -
d_gene: TRBD2
j_gene: TRBJ2-1
v_gene: TRBV27

CDR3nt: TGTGCCATCATGGGCACATCTAACTATGGCTACACCTTC
CDR3aa: CAIMGTSNYGYTF
abundance: -
d_gene: -
j_gene: TRBJ1-2
v_gene: TRBV28

CDR3nt: TGCAGTGCTAGACCCCGGGGGGCCTACTCTGGGGCCAACGTCCTGACTTTC
CDR3aa: CSARPRGAYSGANVLTF
abundance: -
d_gene: -
j_gene: TRBJ2-6
v_gene: TRBV20-1

CDR3nt: TGTGCCAGCATCCCTGGCGGGGCCTTTAGAGAGCAGTACTTC
CDR3aa: CASIPGGAFREQYF
abundance: -
d_gene: -
j_gene: TRBJ2-4
v_gene: TRBV2

CDR3nt: TGTGCCAGCAGCGTAATGCGGGTCACAGATACGCAGTATTTT
CDR3aa: CASSVMRVTDTQYF
abundance: -
d_gene: -
j_gene: TRBJ2-3
v_gene: TRBV9

CDR3nt: TGTGCCAGCTCACCCGGGCGGGGGGGCCTTGAGCAGTTCTTC
CDR3aa: CASSPGRGGLEQFF
abundance: -
d_gene: TRBD2
j_gene: TRBJ2-1
v_gene: TRBV18

CDR3nt: TGTGCCACCAGCAGAGATGGGCGGGGGGGCCATGTGGTGCGAGAGACCCAGTACTTC
CDR3aa: CATSRDGRGGHVVRETQYF
abundance: few
d_gene: TRBD2
j_gene: TRBJ2-5
v_gene: TRBV15

CDR3nt: TGCAGTGCTAGAAAGGGGACTAACTACGAGCAGTACTTC
CDR3aa: CSARKGTNYEQYF
abundance: once
d_gene: TRBD2
j_gene: TRBJ2-7
v_gene: TRBV20-1

CDR3nt: TGTGCCATCAGTGAGTCCGGGACAGGGATTTCCTACGAGCAGTACTTC
CDR3aa: CAISESGTGISYEQYF
abundance: few
d_gene: TRBD1
j_gene: TRBJ2-7
v_gene: TRBV10-3

CDR3nt: TGTGCCAGCAGCTCGACCCTGGAGGGCTCACCCCTCCACTTT
CDR3aa: CASSSTLEGSPLHF
abundance: -
d_gene: -
j_gene: TRBJ1-6
v_gene: TRBV6-2/TRBV6-3

CDR3nt: TGTGCCAGCAGCTCATATCCCCACGAGCAGTACTTC
CDR3aa: CASSSYPHEQYF
abundance: -
d_gene: -
j_gene: TRBJ2-7
v_gene: TRBV11-2

CDR3nt: TGCAGTGCTAGAAACAGGGGAAGCTCCTACGAGCAGTACTTC
CDR3aa: CSARNRGSSYEQYF
abundance: few
d_gene: TRBD1
j_gene: TRBJ2-7
v_gene: TRBV20-1

CDR3nt: TGCGCCAGCAGCTTGGATCCCTCGGGAGCGGCTGGGGATGAGCAGTTCTTC
CDR3aa: CASSLDPSGAAGDEQFF
abundance: -
d_gene: -
j_gene: TRBJ2-1
v_gene: TRBV5-1

CDR3nt: TGTGCCAGCAGCTACACGATAAGAGATACGCAGTATTTT
CDR3aa: CASSYTIRDTQYF
abundance: few
d_gene: -
j_gene: TRBJ2-3
v_gene: TRBV7-8